These T cell receptor beta chains were read from a single sample in a study of OX40 agonist ivuxolimab in advanced cancers. Generated by immunoSEQ multiplex PCR, the TCRdb table keeps only in-frame clones and is missing some. The sample carries roughly 150,000 clones, under 95% recorded once. This material consisted of CD4+ or CD8+ T cells sorted from blood, taken in a trial of the OX40 agonist ivuxolimab. The receptors come from an adult with an advanced solid tumor such as melanoma, head and neck, liver or kidney cancer. Both conserved end residues are part of each CDR3. Fields, in order: V gene, J gene, D gene, clone size, CDR3 protein, CDR3 DNA. A D gene is named only where the DNA matches it firmly. Part of the rows lack a size; the others show once, few, many or a class for expanded clones.

TRBV20-1	TRBJ2-7	NA	NA	CSARDGREQYF	TGCAGTGCGCGGGACGGACGGGAGCAGTACTTC
TRBV9	TRBJ1-1	TRBD1	NA	CASSPRTGVMNTEAFF	TGTGCCAGCAGCCCCCGGACAGGAGTAATGAACACTGAAGCTTTCTTT
TRBV28	TRBJ1-4	NA	NA	CASLAGATNEKLFF	TGTGCCAGTCTTGCGGGGGCAACTAATGAAAAACTGTTTTTT
TRBV5-1	TRBJ2-7	NA	NA	CASSLLYF	TGCGCCAGCAGCCTCCTGTACTTC
TRBV18	TRBJ2-3	NA	NA	CASSPFTFTDTQYF	TGTGCCAGCTCACCTTTCACCTTCACAGATACGCAGTATTTT
TRBV7-9	TRBJ1-1	NA	NA	CASSLKGGTEAFF	TGTGCCAGCAGCTTAAAAGGGGGCACTGAAGCTTTCTTT
TRBV7-2	TRBJ1-2	TRBD1	NA	CASSPGDSAIPHGYTF	TGTGCCAGCAGCCCGGGGGACAGCGCTATCCCCCATGGCTACACCTTC
TRBV12-5	TRBJ1-1	NA	NA	CASGPSGGRTEAFF	TGTGCTAGTGGTCCGTCGGGGGGGCGCACTGAAGCTTTCTTT
TRBV6-6	TRBJ2-3	TRBD2	NA	CASSQREGTDTQYF	TGTGCCAGCAGTCAGCGGGAAGGCACAGATACGCAGTATTTT
TRBV6-1	TRBJ2-3	NA	NA	CASRGYRLSTDTQYF	TGTGCCAGCAGAGGCTACAGGCTTAGCACAGATACGCAGTATTTT
TRBV9	TRBJ2-3	NA	NA	CASSVVWGSDTQYF	TGTGCCAGCAGCGTAGTGTGGGGTTCGGATACGCAGTATTTT
TRBV7-9	TRBJ1-5	NA	NA	CASSLTGAQPQHF	TGTGCCAGCAGCTTAACGGGGGCACAGCCCCAGCATTTT
TRBV6-5	TRBJ1-5	NA	NA	CASSYEGGNQPQHF	TGTGCCAGCAGTTACGAGGGGGGCAATCAGCCCCAGCATTTT
TRBV28	TRBJ1-2	NA	NA	CASSSPPARAIGYTF	TGTGCCAGCAGTTCCCCGCCTGCCAGGGCCATAGGCTACACCTTC
TRBV18	TRBJ1-5	NA	NA	CASSPPGQGNEPQHF	TGTGCCAGCTCACCACCGGGGCAGGGAAATGAGCCCCAGCATTTT
TRBV13	TRBJ2-7	NA	NA	CASSLEEGSNYEQYF	TGTGCCAGCAGCTTAGAAGAAGGGTCAAACTACGAGCAGTACTTC
TRBV7-2	TRBJ2-3	TRBD2	NA	CASSLEPSGTPDTQYF	TGTGCCAGCAGCTTAGAGCCGAGCGGGACGCCAGATACGCAGTATTTT
TRBV9	TRBJ1-1	NA	NA	CASSVVPGRNTEAFF	TGTGCCAGCAGCGTAGTGCCGGGGCGGAACACTGAAGCTTTCTTT
TRBV9	TRBJ1-1	NA	NA	CASSVGSVEGTEAFF	TGTGCCAGCAGCGTAGGTTCGGTCGAGGGCACTGAAGCTTTCTTT
TRBV28	TRBJ2-2	NA	NA	CASSPYVGYRVGELFF	TGTGCCAGCAGTCCATACGTCGGGTACCGGGTCGGGGAGCTGTTTTTT
TRBV18	TRBJ1-1	NA	NA	CASSPRQPDMNTEAFF	TGTGCCAGCTCACCAAGACAGCCCGACATGAACACTGAAGCTTTCTTT
TRBV2	TRBJ1-2	NA	NA	CASSENNYGYTF	TGTGCCAGCAGTGAAAACAACTATGGCTACACCTTC
TRBV14	TRBJ1-1	NA	once	CASSQLRVRGGTEAFF	TGTGCCAGCAGCCAACTTCGGGTAAGGGGTGGCACTGAAGCTTTCTTT
TRBV27	TRBJ2-3	NA	once	CASSFLSVPRTQYF	TGTGCCAGCAGTTTCCTAAGCGTCCCTCGCACGCAGTATTTT
TRBV6-6	TRBJ1-2	TRBD1	once	CASRGQGAVYGYTF	TGTGCCAGCAGGGGACAGGGGGCTGTCTATGGCTACACCTTC
TRBV6-6	TRBJ1-1	NA	NA	CASGEGHMNTEAFF	TGTGCCAGCGGCGAGGGACACATGAACACTGAAGCTTTCTTT
TRBV5-5	TRBJ2-5	TRBD2	once	CASSSLYGGAYQETQYF	TGTGCCAGCAGCTCACTTTACGGGGGGGCGTACCAAGAGACCCAGTACTTC
TRBV9	TRBJ2-7	NA	NA	CASSVGPGTSLDSYEQYF	TGTGCCAGCAGCGTAGGTCCCGGGACAAGTTTGGATTCCTACGAGCAGTACTTC
TRBV9	TRBJ2-6	NA	NA	CASSVQSSGANVLTF	TGTGCCAGCAGCGTCCAGAGCTCTGGGGCCAACGTCCTGACTTTC
TRBV29-1	TRBJ1-1	NA	NA	CSVEGGTEAFF	TGCAGCGTTGAGGGGGGGACTGAAGCTTTCTTT
TRBV13	TRBJ2-7	NA	NA	CASSSTPGLLSYEQYF	TGTGCCAGCAGCTCTACTCCGGGACTCCTCTCCTACGAGCAGTACTTC
TRBV6-4	TRBJ1-5	NA	NA	CASSDGWINQPQHF	TGTGCCAGCAGTGACGGGTGGATCAATCAGCCCCAGCATTTT
TRBV18	TRBJ2-1	NA	NA	CASSVQDLSSYNEQFF	TGTGCCAGCTCAGTGCAGGATCTGAGCTCCTACAATGAGCAGTTCTTC
TRBV7-2	TRBJ2-2	TRBD2	NA	CASSLSGNGVGELFF	TGTGCCAGCAGCTTAAGCGGGAACGGCGTCGGGGAGCTGTTTTTT
TRBV5-8	TRBJ1-5	NA	NA	CASSFYRTVGSNQPQHF	TGTGCCAGCAGCTTCTATCGGACAGTAGGGAGCAATCAGCCCCAGCATTTT
TRBV29-1	TRBJ1-2	TRBD1	NA	CSVRKGADIRDYGYTF	TGCAGCGTTCGGAAGGGGGCTGATATCCGGGACTATGGCTACACCTTC
TRBV28	TRBJ1-2	NA	NA	CASRGFTLNYGYTF	TGTGCCAGCAGGGGATTTACGTTGAACTATGGCTACACCTTC
TRBV6-1	TRBJ1-4	NA	NA	CASRNRQVWNEKLFF	TGTGCCAGCAGGAACCGACAGGTTTGGAATGAAAAACTGTTTTTT
TRBV28	TRBJ2-5	TRBD1	NA	CASRTGGRETQYF	TGTGCCAGTAGGACAGGGGGCCGAGAGACCCAGTACTTC
TRBV29-1	TRBJ1-2	NA	NA	CSVSDLNYGYTF	TGCAGCGTTTCGGACCTTAACTATGGCTACACCTTC
TRBV9	TRBJ1-6	TRBD1	NA	CASRAGQGVDSPLHF	TGTGCCAGCAGGGCAGGACAGGGGGTCGATTCACCCCTCCACTTT
TRBV6-1	TRBJ1-2	NA	NA	CASRTGPGLSSGYTF	TGTGCCAGCAGGACCGGCCCGGGACTCTCTAGTGGCTACACCTTC
TRBV7-3	TRBJ2-1	NA	NA	CASSLPGSRKFF	TGTGCCAGCAGCTTACCAGGGTCTAGGAAGTTCTTC
TRBV4-1	TRBJ2-7	TRBD2	NA	CASSQAGTSTSYEQYF	TGCGCCAGCAGCCAAGCGGGGACTAGCACCTCCTACGAGCAGTACTTC
TRBV7-3	TRBJ2-3	TRBD2	NA	CASSLTSGDTQYF	TGTGCCAGCAGCCTGACTAGCGGGGATACGCAGTATTTT
TRBV5-8	TRBJ2-1	NA	once	CASSQRGGLFF	TGTGCCAGCAGCCAACGAGGCGGTTTGTTCTTC
TRBV9	TRBJ2-5	TRBD2	NA	CASSPRLAGGLETQYF	TGTGCCAGCAGCCCGAGACTAGCGGGGGGGCTGGAGACCCAGTACTTC
TRBV28	TRBJ1-1	TRBD1	NA	CASSTDRGMNTEAFF	TGTGCCAGCAGCACGGACAGGGGGATGAACACTGAAGCTTTCTTT
TRBV5-4	TRBJ2-1	NA	NA	CASRSDYVNNEQFF	TGTGCCAGCAGGTCCGACTACGTTAACAATGAGCAGTTCTTC
TRBV4-3	TRBJ1-1	NA	NA	CASSLQGTEAFF	TGCGCCAGCAGCCTCCAGGGGACTGAAGCTTTCTTT
TRBV7-2	TRBJ2-5	NA	NA	CASSLTRDGETQYF	TGTGCCAGCAGCTTAACCAGGGACGGAGAGACCCAGTACTTC
TRBV7-2	TRBJ2-6	NA	few	CASSLGGTSGANVLTF	TGTGCCAGCAGCTTAGGTGGCACCTCTGGGGCCAACGTCCTGACTTTC
TRBV7-9	TRBJ1-5	NA	NA	CASSLYERQPQHF	TGTGCCAGCAGCTTATACGAGCGGCAGCCCCAGCATTTT
TRBV28	TRBJ1-1	TRBD1	NA	CASSLGDRGWMNTEAFF	TGTGCCAGCAGTTTAGGGGACAGGGGGTGGATGAACACTGAAGCTTTCTTT
TRBV10-3	TRBJ1-1	NA	NA	CAISGTSLGTEAFF	TGTGCCATCAGCGGGACTTCCTTGGGAACTGAAGCTTTCTTT
TRBV11-2	TRBJ1-2	TRBD1	NA	CASSLQGANYGYTF	TGTGCCAGCAGCTTACAGGGGGCTAACTATGGCTACACCTTC
TRBV19	TRBJ1-1	NA	once	CASSTRGLGTEAFF	TGTGCCAGTAGTACCCGGGGACTGGGCACTGAAGCTTTCTTT
TRBV27	TRBJ2-4	NA	NA	CASQSGMPPLAKNIQYF	TGTGCCAGCCAGTCGGGTATGCCCCCCTTAGCCAAAAACATTCAGTACTTC
TRBV27	TRBJ1-6	NA	NA	CASAPGHLETPPLHF	TGTGCCAGCGCCCCGGGACACCTCGAAACTCCACCCCTCCACTTT